The next 19 T cell receptor beta chains were all read from a single sample in a study of preoperative IRX-2 immunotherapy in early breast cancer. Some clones are missing from TCRdb's copy, which holds only in-frame ones; the method was immunoSEQ multiplex PCR. The sample lists under 20,000 clones, 70% to 90% occurring once. Sample treatment: preoperative locoregional IRX-2 cytokine immunotherapy. This sample comprised lymph node tissue, obtained after IRX-2 immunotherapy. These receptors were taken from a human donor with breast cancer.

V gene TRBV14 combines with J gene TRBJ2-1; TRBD2 matches 8 bases. Looked up from germline, CDR1 is SGHDN and CDR2 is FVKESK. V shed 4 bases, J shed 6 bases, and the junction held 8 bases outside the gene matches. The CDR3 covers 15 residues. The CDR3 bases are TGTGCCAGCAGCCCTTCTTCGGGGGGGGGCAATGAGCAGTTCTTC. Translated: CASSPSSGGGNEQFF.

The J gene is TRBJ2-7, the V gene TRBV28, with 8 nucleotides matching TRBD2. V lost 4 bases and J lost 4; bases outside the gene matches: 24. Germline CDR1 is MDHEN and CDR2 is SYDVKM. The CDR3 is 20 residues long. CDR3 residues: CASSSLIPPGGAPVSYEQYF. The CDR3 DNA reads TGTGCCAGCAGTTCTTTAATCCCCCCGGGAGGGGCCCCAGTATCATACGAGCAGTACTTC.

This clone was seen more than once but under ten times. The chain carries TRBV1 and TRBJ1-4; the table's TRBD1 call for D was not verified on the DNA. TRBV1 has pseudogene status. CDR3 length equals 14 residues. The CDR3 region is CASSQAGVGEKLFF. In nucleotides, the CDR3 is TGCGCCAGCAGCCAAGCAGGGGTTGGGGAAAAACTGTTTTTT.

The V and J genes are TRBV28 and TRBJ1-3; no clear D gene. V dropped 3 bases and J dropped 4 bases, with 10 bases sitting between them. CDR3 length: 14 residues. The germline gives CDR1 MDHEN, CDR2 SYDVKM. Here the CDR3 DNA reads TGTGCCAGCAGTTTGGGAGCAAGGGGAAACACCATATATTTT. Amino acid sequence: CASSLGARGNTIYF.

For this clone: The limits of the CDR3 on the DNA are not certain, so only TCRdb's listed CDR3 is given. This chain connects TRBV7-5 to TRBJ1-2. TRBV7-5 is labeled a pseudogene. The CDR3 has 14 residues if both end residues are counted. This CDR3 is CASRFAFGAYGYTF.

The count of this clone is one. The rearrangement joins TRBV29-1 to TRBJ1-2, with 7 bases lining up with TRBD1. Trimming removed 5 bases from V and 5 bases from J; junction bases left unmatched: 5. Germline V CDR1 and CDR2: SQVTM, ANQGSEA. The CDR3 contains 12 residues. The chain's CDR3 is CSVQGGEYGYTF. The CDR3 coding sequence is TGCAGCGTTCAGGGGGGAGAATATGGCTACACCTTC. Variable domain in full (rest from reference TRBV29-1 and TRBJ1-2): SAVISQKPSRDICQRGTSLTIQCQVDSQVTMMFWYRQQPGQSLTLIATANQGSEATYESGFVIDKFPISRPNLTFSTLTVSNMSPEDSSIYLCSVQGGEYGYTFGSGTRLTVV.

V and J are TRBV6-8 and TRBJ2-5; no reliable D call. The CDR3 spans 13 residues. V lost 6 bases and J 0 bases, leaving 8 bases between the germline ends. Germline loops: CDR1 MNHGY, CDR2 SAAAGT. CDR3 region: CASRLPNQETQYF. Written as DNA, the CDR3 is TGTGCCAGCAGGCTACCGAACCAAGAGACCCAGTACTTC.

A note on this clone: Its ends do not fully match the called genes, so a read error is possible. The rearrangement joins TRBV6-7 to TRBJ1-3; no firm D call. TRBV6-7 is sorted into the ORF group, with uncertain function. There are 11 residues in the CDR3. The DNA of the CDR3 is TGTGCCATCAGTGAGCAAAACACCATATATTTT. Amino acid sequence: CAISEQNTIYF.

The rearrangement links TRBV19 to TRBJ1-1, with 11 bases identical to TRBD1. Germline V lookup: CDR1 LNHDA, CDR2 SQIVND (reference sequence). V lost 5 bases to trimming and J lost 4 bases; unmatched junction nucleotides: 9. The CDR3 has 16 residues. The CDR3, as DNA: TGTGCCAGTAGTGGACAGGGGGCAGGTTTTGGCACTGAAGCTTTCTTT. Its protein product is CASSGQGAGFGTEAFF. Using reference TRBV19 and TRBJ1-1 for the parts outside the CDR3, the full variable domain is DGGITQSPKYLFRKEGQNVTLSCEQNLNHDAMYWYRQDPGQGLRLIYYSQIVNDFQKGDIAEGYSVSREKKESFPLTVTSAQKNPTAFYLCASSGQGAGFGTEAFFGQGTRLTVV.

The chain uses TRBV6-8 and TRBJ2-7, with 11 bases that match TRBD1. The V segment lost 2 bases and the J segment 6 bases; nucleotides outside the gene matches: 9. The CDR3 length is 16 residues. Germline V CDR1 and CDR2: MNHGY, SAAAGT. Written as DNA, the CDR3 is TGTGCCAGCAGTTACAGAGGGACAGGGGGGTGGGTCGAGCAGTACTTC. Its protein product is CASSYRGTGGWVEQYF.

This sequence joins TRBV15 and TRBJ2-1; perhaps TRBD2 as D (5 bases). The V gene's germline CDR1 is LNHNV and CDR2 YYDKDF (reference sequence). The CDR3 consists of 15 residues. The V end lost 0 bases, the J end lost 3 bases, and 9 bases lay between the germline ends. In DNA, the CDR3 is TGTGCCACCAGCAGAGAAGGACTCGTCTACAATGAGCAGTTCTTC. Its translation is CATSREGLVYNEQFF.

The chain carries TRBV18 and TRBJ2-3, with TRBD2 as a possible D gene (6 bases). CDR3 length: 17 residues. CDR1 is KGHSH, CDR2 LQKENI, per germline. The V and J ends lost 2 bases and 4 bases respectively, with 19 bases between them. The DNA for the CDR3 is TGTGCCAGCTCACCAGAAACCGGGACTCAGGCCCCAGATACGCAGTATTTT. Translated, it gives CASSPETGTQAPDTQYF.

The V call is TRBV6-8, the J call TRBJ2-1; 8 bases are shared with TRBD2. The CDR3 covers 12 residues. CDR1 is MNHGY and CDR2 is SAAAGT in the germline V gene. Trimming took 5 bases from V and 12 from J; bases not matched to a gene: 6. The CDR3 spells CASSDPSGGQFF. CDR3 sequence (DNA): TGTGCCAGCAGTGACCCGAGCGGGGGGCAGTTCTTC.

This clone was detected a few times. V gene TRBV14 combines with J gene TRBJ2-1; TRBD1 matches at 8 bases. V lost 1 base to trimming and J lost 7 bases; unmatched junction nucleotides: 6. This CDR3 is 15 amino acids long. Germline V CDR1 and CDR2: SGHDN, FVKESK. The CDR3 region is CASSQAGGAGNEQFF. The CDR3 DNA follows: TGTGCCAGCAGCCAAGCAGGGGGCGCGGGAAATGAGCAGTTCTTC.

The gene calls are TRBV28 and TRBJ1-5; no clear D gene. The CDR3 is made up of 15 amino acids. From germline, CDR1 is MDHEN and CDR2 SYDVKM. V was clipped by 8 bases and J by 1 base, with 15 bases between them. Here the CDR3 reads CASRFILISNQPQHF. CDR3 nucleotides: TGTGCCAGCCGCTTCATCCTGATAAGCAATCAGCCCCAGCATTTT.

The genes are TRBV19 and TRBJ1-1, with 7 nucleotides matching TRBD1. V shed 4 bases and J 4 bases; nucleotides not matched to a gene: 12. Germline CDR1 and CDR2: LNHDA and SQIVND (reference sequence). This CDR3 has 16 residues. The CDR3 DNA sequence: TGTGCCAGTAGTACAAGTCAACAGGGGTTGTTCACTGAAGCTTTCTTT. Amino acid sequence: CASSTSQQGLFTEAFF.

This chain connects TRBV23-1 to TRBJ2-7, with D tentatively TRBD1 (6 bases). TRBV23-1 is classed as an ORF, of uncertain function. This CDR3 has 15 residues. Between the trimmed V and J ends, which lost 6 bases and 0 bases, there was a span of 15 bases. This CDR3 reads CASSHGQQGSYEQYF. The CDR3 nucleotides read TGCGCCAGCAGCCACGGACAGCAAGGCTCCTACGAGCAGTACTTC.

The rearrangement uses TRBV6-8 and TRBJ2-1; the D gene is possibly TRBD1 (6 bases). V gave up 2 bases and J gave up 6 bases, with 14 bases separating them. Germline CDR1 MNHGY, CDR2 SAAAGT. The CDR3 runs 15 residues. In DNA form, the CDR3 reads TGTGCCAGCAGTTACCGGCCTGTGGGGGCCAATGAGCAGTTCTTC. It specifies CASSYRPVGANEQFF.

This chain links TRBV19 with TRBJ1-2; D might be TRBD1 (5 bases). The germline V gene encodes CDR1 LNHDA and CDR2 SQIVND (reference sequence). The CDR3 loop spans 14 amino acids. The V end was cut by 4 bases, the J end by 4 bases, with 13 bases between. CDR3 sequence (DNA): TGTGCCAGTAGTACCTTGACAGTCGGCTATGGCTACACCTTC. This gives the protein CASSTLTVGYGYTF.